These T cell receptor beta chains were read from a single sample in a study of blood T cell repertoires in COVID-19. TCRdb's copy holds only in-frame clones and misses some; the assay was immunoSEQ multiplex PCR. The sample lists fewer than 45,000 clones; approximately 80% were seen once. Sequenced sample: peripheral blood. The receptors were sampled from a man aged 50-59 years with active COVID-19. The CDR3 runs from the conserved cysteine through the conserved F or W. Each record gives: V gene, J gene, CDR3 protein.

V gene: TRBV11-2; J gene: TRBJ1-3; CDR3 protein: CASSARTGRNTIYF
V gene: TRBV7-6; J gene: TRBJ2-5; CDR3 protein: CASSLAPGRPQETQYF
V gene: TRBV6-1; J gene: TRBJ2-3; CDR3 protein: CASSLATDTQYF
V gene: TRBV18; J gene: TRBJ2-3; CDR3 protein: CASSTGTGGSPTDTQYF
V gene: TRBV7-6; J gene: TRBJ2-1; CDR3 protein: CASSLETVPYNEQFF
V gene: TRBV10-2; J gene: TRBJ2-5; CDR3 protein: CASSEKVVSGETQYF
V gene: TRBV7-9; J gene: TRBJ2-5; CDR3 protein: CASSLVVGTAQETQYF
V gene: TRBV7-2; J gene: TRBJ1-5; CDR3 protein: CASSLQGNQPQHF
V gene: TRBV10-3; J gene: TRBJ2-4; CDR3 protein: CATAGSAIAKNIQYF
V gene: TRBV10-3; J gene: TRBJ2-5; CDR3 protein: CAIRDRGETQYF
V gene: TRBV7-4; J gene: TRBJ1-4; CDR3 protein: CASSTGAENEKLFF
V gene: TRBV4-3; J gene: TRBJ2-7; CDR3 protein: CASSQSRLNEQYF
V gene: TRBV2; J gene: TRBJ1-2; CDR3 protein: CASSAGTSRNYGYTF
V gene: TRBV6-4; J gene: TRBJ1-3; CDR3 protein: CASPPSETGNTIYF
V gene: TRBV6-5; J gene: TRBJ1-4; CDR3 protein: CASSSPSTNEKLFF
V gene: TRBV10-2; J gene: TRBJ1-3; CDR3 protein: CASSLQGAFGNTIYF
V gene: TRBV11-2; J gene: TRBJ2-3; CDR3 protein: CASSSQGTHSTDTQYF
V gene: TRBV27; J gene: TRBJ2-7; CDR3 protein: CASRGTGEISYEQYF
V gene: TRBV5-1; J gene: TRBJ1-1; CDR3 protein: CASSLNRQVGGNTEAFF
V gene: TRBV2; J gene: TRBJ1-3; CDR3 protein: CASSEVNRGSGNTIYF
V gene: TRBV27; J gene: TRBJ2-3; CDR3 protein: CASSFRVTDTQYF
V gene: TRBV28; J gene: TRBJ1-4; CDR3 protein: CASSPNRGRKGATNEKLFF
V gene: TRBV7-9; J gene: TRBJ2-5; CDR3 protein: CASSSTGTGGGETQYF
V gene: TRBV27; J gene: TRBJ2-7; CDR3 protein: CASSLMGANEQYF
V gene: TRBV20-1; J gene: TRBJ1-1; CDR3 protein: CSASRGENTEAFF
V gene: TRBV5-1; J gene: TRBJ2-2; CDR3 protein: CASSLPGLAGYGELFF